This TCR beta chain was observed in a study of blood T cells in healthy people across ages. As for this clonotype: Mismatch with germline at one junction end may stem from a read error.

The germline V gene encodes CDR1 ENHRY and CDR2 SYGVKD. This CDR3 contains 12 residues. Using a J-beta primer mix together with a sample-barcoded 5' primer, a second PCR was run for about 7 to 12 cycles. MiXCR was run by TCRdb on the 5' RACE reads, yielding one entry per CDR3 protein. The profile covers hundreds of thousands of distinct CDR3 sequences, with 40% to 50% appearing a single time and roughly 18% taken by the ten largest. Sequenced input: blood. The receptor comes from a man between 60 and 75 years old in good health. The rearrangement uses TRBV10-3 and TRBJ1-1, with D uncertain. As DNA, the CDR3 is TGTGCCACCAGTGAGTCGGACACTGAAGCTTTCTTT. The encoded protein is CATSESDTEAFF.